A selection of T cell receptor beta chains follows, all from one sample in a study of cytomegalovirus exposure and HLA in healthy donors. Here immunoSEQ multiplex PCR was the method, and the copy in TCRdb shows in-frame clones only, minus some. The sample carries 120,000 to 150,000 clones, 60% to 80% recorded once. The sample taken for sequencing was PBMCs. Source of these receptors: a male donor in good health and CMV-seronegative. The CDR3 runs from the conserved cysteine through the conserved F or W. The D gene is left open where the match is weak. Size is stated for part of the rows, as once, few or many counts, or as a class when the clone is expanded.

abundance,d_gene,v_gene,len,j_gene,CDR3nt,CDR3aa
NA,NA,TRBV30,14,TRBJ1-5,TGTGCCTGGAGTGCCAGGAATAGCAATCAGCCCCAGCATTTT,CAWSARNSNQPQHF
NA,TRBD2,TRBV6-1,16,TRBJ2-7,TGTGCCAGCAGTGCCCTTCCGGGACTAGCGGCCTACGAGCAGTACTTC,CASSALPGLAAYEQYF
once,NA,TRBV19,12,TRBJ1-2,TGTGCCAGTAGCGGGCAGGGATTAAGCTACACCTTC,CASSGQGLSYTF
NA,TRBD2,TRBV5-1,15,TRBJ2-3,TGCGCCAGCAGCTTATCTAGCGGTTACACAGATACGCAGTATTTT,CASSLSSGYTDTQYF
NA,NA,TRBV11-3,14,TRBJ1-2,TGTGCCAGCAGCTTAGGTGGCGGGGGCTATGGCTACACCTTC,CASSLGGGGYGYTF
NA,TRBD1,TRBV28,14,TRBJ2-7,TGTGCCAGCAGTCCGACAGGGAAAGAGTACGAGCAGTACTTC,CASSPTGKEYEQYF
NA,NA,TRBV7-2,13,TRBJ1-2,TGTGCCAGCAGCTTAGAACCAGAGGATGGCTACACCTTC,CASSLEPEDGYTF
NA,NA,TRBV5-1,14,TRBJ2-2,TGCGCCAGTCGCGGGGACCCCGGCACCGGGGAGCTGTTTTTT,CASRGDPGTGELFF
once,TRBD1,TRBV29-1,14,TRBJ1-1,TGCAGCGCCCACTGGACAGGGCTAAACACTGAAGCTTTCTTT,CSAHWTGLNTEAFF
NA,TRBD1,TRBV19,17,TRBJ1-5,TGTGCCAGTAGTATGGGGGACAGGGCAAGGAGCAATCAGCCCCAGCATTTT,CASSMGDRARSNQPQHF
NA,TRBD2,TRBV5-1,17,TRBJ2-1,TGCGCCAGCAGCCCCGCGAGTGGAATAGCGGGAGGCATTGAGCAGTTCTTC,CASSPASGIAGGIEQFF
NA,NA,TRBV2,11,TRBJ2-7,TGTGCCAGCAGTGACGAATACGAGCAGTACTTC,CASSDEYEQYF
NA,NA,TRBV5-4,15,TRBJ2-7,TGTGCCAGCCGCACCTCAATACAGGGCCGGGACGAGCAGTACTTC,CASRTSIQGRDEQYF
NA,NA,TRBV5-1,16,TRBJ2-3,TGCGCCAGCAGCTTGGCTGGCGGGGACCACACAGATACGCAGTATTTT,CASSLAGGDHTDTQYF
NA,TRBD1,TRBV4-1,15,TRBJ2-5,TGCGCCAGCAGCCAAGAAGGGACAGGGGCAGAGACCCAGTACTTC,CASSQEGTGAETQYF
NA,TRBD1,TRBV9,14,TRBJ1-6,TGTGCCAGCAGCAAGGGACAGTTGAATTCACCCCTCCACTTT,CASSKGQLNSPLHF
NA,NA,TRBV7-3,15,TRBJ2-1,TGTGCCAGCAGCTTAGTAGCGATGAACTACAATGAGCAGTTCTTC,CASSLVAMNYNEQFF
NA,TRBD2,TRBV7-9,15,TRBJ2-1,TGTGCCAGCAGCTTAGGGCGGGAGCCCTACAATGAGCAGTTCTTC,CASSLGREPYNEQFF
NA,NA,TRBV6-6,14,TRBJ1-3,TGTGCCAGCAGTCTACCAGGGAATGGAAACACCATATATTTT,CASSLPGNGNTIYF
NA,NA,TRBV6-5,16,TRBJ1-4,TGTGCCAGCAGTTACTCGGGCCAGGCAACTAATGAAAAACTGTTTTTT,CASSYSGQATNEKLFF
few,NA,TRBV19,15,TRBJ1-5,TGTGCCAGCGCCCTTCTACAGGGAGATAGTCAGCCCCAGCATTTT,CASALLQGDSQPQHF
once,TRBD2,TRBV5-1,13,TRBJ2-7,TGCGCCAGCAGCGCTGGGGGGGGCTACGAGCAGTACTTC,CASSAGGGYEQYF
NA,NA,TRBV5-1,12,TRBJ1-1,TGCGCCAGCAGCTACGGGAACACTGAAGCTTTCTTT,CASSYGNTEAFF
once,TRBD1,TRBV7-2,17,TRBJ1-1,TGTGCCAGCAGCTTAGGGGACAGGGGACCAATGAACACTGAAGCTTTCTTT,CASSLGDRGPMNTEAFF
NA,TRBD1,TRBV9,16,TRBJ1-1,TGTGCCAGCAGCGTTTACCCCGGGACAGAAAACACTGAAGCTTTCTTT,CASSVYPGTENTEAFF
NA,TRBD1,TRBV6-5,15,TRBJ1-4,TGTGCCAGCAGTCGCCCGGGGACAGGGTCTGAAAAACTGTTTTTT,CASSRPGTGSEKLFF
NA,NA,TRBV7-2,15,TRBJ2-7,TGTGCCAGCAGCTCGCAGGGGCAAATCGGGTACGAGCAGTACTTC,CASSSQGQIGYEQYF
NA,NA,TRBV6-5,14,TRBJ1-3,TGTGCCAGCAGGGACAGATTCTCTGGAAACACCATATATTTT,CASRDRFSGNTIYF
NA,TRBD2,TRBV4-1,21,TRBJ2-4,TGCGCCAGCAGCCAAGAAGTGGGGACTAGCGGGAGGGGGGGGGCCAAAAACATTCAGTACTTC,CASSQEVGTSGRGGAKNIQYF
NA,TRBD2,TRBV10-3,17,TRBJ2-7,TGTGCCATCAGTCCCGGGACTAGCGGGGGACTATCCTACGAGCAGTACTTC,CAISPGTSGGLSYEQYF
NA,NA,TRBV10-3,14,TRBJ2-5,TGTGCCATCAGTGAGCGAGGTTATGAACAGACCCAGTACTTC,CAISERGYEQTQYF
NA,TRBD2,TRBV10-3,13,TRBJ2-7,TGTGCCCTCAGGACTAGCGGGAGTAACGAGCAGTACTTC,CALRTSGSNEQYF
once,NA,TRBV2,13,TRBJ1-2,TGTGCCAGCAGTGAAGCGCGAGACTATGGCTACACCTTC,CASSEARDYGYTF
NA,TRBD2,TRBV7-3,16,TRBJ2-3,TGTGCCAGCAGCCCGGGGACTAGCGATAGCACAGATACGCAGTATTTT,CASSPGTSDSTDTQYF
NA,TRBD1,TRBV4-1,16,TRBJ1-2,TGCGCCAGCAGCCAAGTTTCGGGACAGGTGAAGTATGGCTACACCTTC,CASSQVSGQVKYGYTF
once,TRBD2,TRBV4-2,16,TRBJ2-1,TGTGCCAGCAGCCCTCCAGCGGGGGGGGAGGTGGATGAGCAGTTCTTC,CASSPPAGGEVDEQFF
NA,TRBD1,TRBV7-2,15,TRBJ1-2,TGTGCCAGCAGCCAGAACGGGGCAGGGGGATATGGCTACACCTTC,CASSQNGAGGYGYTF
NA,NA,TRBV6-6,14,TRBJ2-5,TGTGCCAGTTTACCAAGGGACACCCACGAGACCCAGTACTTC,CASLPRDTHETQYF
NA,NA,TRBV4-1,15,TRBJ1-1,TGCGCCAGCAGCCAAGGGGGCTTGGGGAACACTGAAGCTTTCTTT,CASSQGGLGNTEAFF
once,TRBD1,TRBV30,14,TRBJ2-3,TGTGCCTGGAGTGACGACAGGGGCTCAGATACGCAGTATTTT,CAWSDDRGSDTQYF
NA,NA,TRBV6-4,19,TRBJ2-6,TGTGCCAGCAGTGACTCGTATGGGCAGGGGAGCTCTGGGGCCAACGTCCTGACTTTC,CASSDSYGQGSSGANVLTF
NA,TRBD2,TRBV7-9,17,TRBJ2-3,TGTTCCAGCAGCTTAATTGGGCTAGCGGGAACGAGAAATACGCAGTATTTT,CSSSLIGLAGTRNTQYF
NA,NA,TRBV18,12,TRBJ1-1,TGTGCCAGCTCATCACCCGGGACTGAAGCTTTCTTT,CASSSPGTEAFF
NA,TRBD1,TRBV10-3,15,TRBJ2-7,TGTGCCATCAGTTCCCCGGTGACAGGGATCTACGAGCAGTACTTC,CAISSPVTGIYEQYF
few,TRBD1,TRBV13,16,TRBJ1-1,TGTGCCAGCAGCTATTGGGACAGGCTTTCGGACACTGAAGCTTTCTTT,CASSYWDRLSDTEAFF